Given below is one T cell receptor (beta chain) in context. The junction shows a germline mismatch at one end, possibly a read error. CDR1 and CDR2 (germline): SGHRS, YFSETQ. This CDR3 comprises 13 residues. Attachment of unique molecular identifiers to individual cDNA molecules was performed. Via MiXCR, TCRdb re-called the 5' RACE reads, giving one row per CDR3 protein. The sample contains more than 45,000 distinct CDR3 sequences, about 6.2% of which appear only once. The source of the sample is a study of early T cells in non-severe SARS-CoV-2 infection. Across the study: Unsorted whole blood bulk RNA was sequenced, with unpaired chains.

The chain joins TRBV5-1 to TRBJ1-1; 10 nucleotides match TRBD1. The clonotype originates from an adult who was a healthcare worker with PCR-confirmed SARS-CoV-2 infection or an uninfected control (not recorded which). Sample: whole blood, taken at baseline. This chain's CDR3 is CASSLARDRGGVF. For the CDR3, the DNA is TGCGCCAGCAGCTTGGCCAGGGACAGGGGTGGCGTGTTT.